Following are 19 T cell receptor beta chains from one sample sequenced in a study of cytomegalovirus exposure and HLA in healthy donors. It was with 60 Vbeta and 13 Jbeta primers that the PCR ran. Sequenced by immunoSEQ multiplex PCR; TCRdb stores in-frame clones only, minus some. The sample contains under 200,000 clones, 79% of which appear only once. The sequencing sample was made of PBMCs. All receptors come from a woman in her forties or fifties in good health and CMV-seronegative.

The chain has TRBV19 and TRBJ1-2, with TRBD1 as a possible D gene (6 bases). V was clipped by 4 bases and J by 7 bases, with 25 bases between them. CDR3 length: 17 residues. CDR1 and CDR2 (germline): LNHDA, SQIVND (reference sequence). Here the CDR3 reads CASSKTGTPAGGSGYTF. In DNA, the CDR3 is TGTGCCAGTAGTAAAACCGGGACACCCGCCGGCGGGTCTGGCTACACCTTC. Filled out from reference TRBV19 and TRBJ1-2, the complete variable domain reads DGGITQSPKYLFRKEGQNVTLSCEQNLNHDAMYWYRQDPGQGLRLIYYSQIVNDFQKGDIAEGYSVSREKKESFPLTVTSAQKNPTAFYLCASSKTGTPAGGSGYTFGSGTRLTVV.

Only one count was recorded for this clone. This rearrangement joins TRBV19 to TRBJ2-7, with 12 bases fitting TRBD2. This CDR3 is built from 15 residues. Germline trimming cut 4 bases from V and 2 bases from J; bases unmatched to any gene: 3. The germline V gene has CDR1 LNHDA and CDR2 SQIVND (reference sequence). CDR3 sequence reads: CASSKLAGGTYEQYF. The CDR3 DNA sequence: TGTGCCAGTAGTAAACTAGCGGGAGGAACCTACGAGCAGTACTTC.

This rearrangement joins TRBV18 to TRBJ2-1; TRBD2 agrees at 8 bases. CDR3 length: 16 residues. Trimming at V came to 2 bases and at J to 6 bases, leaving 9 bases not matched to a gene. Germline loops: CDR1 KGHSH, CDR2 LQKENI. The CDR3: CASSPSWSGRGNEQFF. In DNA, the CDR3 is TGTGCCAGCTCACCAAGTTGGAGCGGGAGAGGCAATGAGCAGTTCTTC. Together with reference TRBV18 and TRBJ2-1, the CDR3 gives the full variable domain: NAGVMQNPRHLVRRRGQEARLRCSPMKGHSHVYWYRQLPEEGLKFMVYLQKENIIDESGMPKERFSAEFPKEGPSILRIQQVVRGDSAAYFCASSPSWSGRGNEQFFGPGTRLTVL.

In its sample, this clone was seen once. The V call is TRBV29-1, the J call TRBJ1-3, with 11 bases that match TRBD1. Germline V lookup: CDR1 SQVTM, CDR2 ANQGSEA. The trim removed 6 bases at V and 0 bases at J, leaving 10 bases unmatched. CDR3 length: 17 residues. CDR3 sequence reads: CSVGGQGAPSSGNTIYF. In DNA, the CDR3 is TGCAGCGTGGGCGGACAGGGGGCGCCTTCCTCTGGAAACACCATATATTTT.

The rearrangement links TRBV28 to TRBJ1-5; tentative D call: TRBD1 (5 bases). The CDR3 loop spans 12 amino acids. CDR1 and CDR2 (germline): MDHEN, SYDVKM. V was cut by 8 bases and J by 9 bases, with 14 bases left in between. The CDR3 DNA is TGTGCCAGCCTAACAGGCCAATGGCCCCAGCATTTT. This sequence encodes CASLTGQWPQHF.

The chain is built from TRBV6-5 and TRBJ1-5; D is ambiguous. V lost 5 bases to trimming and J lost 6 bases, with 11 bases between them. Germline values: CDR1 MNHEY, CDR2 SVGAGI. The CDR3 spans 13 residues. The CDR3 nucleotides read TGTGCCAGCAGTAACCCACCGGGTCAGCCCCAGCATTTT. Translation: CASSNPPGQPQHF.

The gene calls are TRBV28 and TRBJ2-7; tentative D call: TRBD1 (6 bases). This CDR3 comprises 12 residues. V lost 7 bases, J lost 3 bases, and 10 bases lay in between. Germline values: CDR1 MDHEN, CDR2 SYDVKM. The CDR3 nucleotides read TGTGCCAGCACACAGGGTAACTACGAGCAGTACTTC. Its translation is CASTQGNYEQYF.

The chain couples TRBV19 to TRBJ2-3, with 11 bases that match TRBD1. V gave up 6 bases and J gave up 0 bases; unmatched junction bases: 8. Germline V gene lookup returns CDR1 LNHDA and CDR2 SQIVND (reference sequence). The CDR3 length is 17 residues. The CDR3 DNA follows: TGTGCCAGTAGGGACGGGACAGGGGGGTTTAGCACAGATACGCAGTATTTT. Protein product: CASRDGTGGFSTDTQYF. Complete variable domain (other parts from reference TRBV19 and TRBJ2-3): DGGITQSPKYLFRKEGQNVTLSCEQNLNHDAMYWYRQDPGQGLRLIYYSQIVNDFQKGDIAEGYSVSREKKESFPLTVTSAQKNPTAFYLCASRDGTGGFSTDTQYFGPGTRLTVL.

For this clone: The junction departs from germline at one end; a sequencing error may be responsible. This chain connects TRBV7-9 to TRBJ2-7; 9 positions match TRBD2. Germline-derived CDR1 and CDR2 are SEHNR and FQNEAQ (reference sequence). The length of the CDR3 is 16 residues. CDR3 DNA sequence: TGTTCCAGCAGCTTATCTGGCGGCGGGAGGGCCCCCCGGCAGTACTTC. This translates into CSSSLSGGGRAPRQYF.

This clone was observed a few times. A junction end diverges from the germline sequence, so it may reflect a read error. The rearrangement uses TRBV7-7 and TRBJ2-5, with TRBD1 as a possible D gene (6 bases). The CDR3 contains 14 residues. Germline V gene lookup returns CDR1 SSHAT and CDR2 FNYEAQ (reference sequence). The CDR3 DNA sequence: TGTGCTAGCAGCCATAAAGGGGGTGGAGAGACCCAGTACTTC. This sequence encodes CASSHKGGGETQYF.

Comment on this clone: Distinct nucleotide sequences in the sample also encode this CDR3. The CDR3 region is CASSVVGQGPTEAFF. CDR3 DNA sequence: TGTGCCAGCAGCGTAGTAGGACAGGGACCCACTGAAGCTTTCTTT. The rearrangement links TRBV9 to TRBJ1-1, with 8 bases fitting TRBD1. Germline V gene sequence: CDR1 SGDLS, CDR2 YYNGEE. After removal of 0 bases from V and 4 bases from J, the junction contained 5 bases not matched to a gene. CDR3 length: 15 residues.

The V gene is TRBV5-4, the J gene TRBJ2-7; 10 bases match TRBD2. In germline, CDR1 is SGHNT, CDR2 YYREEE (reference sequence). Trimming took 6 bases from V and 7 from J; bases not matched to a gene: 7. The CDR3 is 13 amino acids. In nucleotides, the CDR3 is TGTGCCAGCACCCCGGGACTAGCGAGAGAGCAGTACTTC. The encoded protein is CASTPGLAREQYF.

The chain links TRBV4-1 to TRBJ2-3; 14 positions agree with TRBD2. Germline V gene sequence: CDR1 MGHRA, CDR2 YSYEKL. V trimming: 6 bases; J trimming: 5 bases; junction bases outside the gene matches: 4. The CDR3 totals 15 residues. CDR3 bases: TGCGCCAGCAGGGGACTAGCGGGAGAGAGAGATACGCAGTATTTT. Protein product: CASRGLAGERDTQYF.

This sequence joins TRBV7-2 and TRBJ2-7; 9 bases match TRBD1. V dropped 4 bases and J dropped 3; count of bases not matched to a gene: 4. The CDR3 runs to 14 residues. Germline lookup yields CDR1 SGHTA and CDR2 FQGNSA. The DNA of the CDR3 is TGTGCCAGCAGCTCCGGGACAGGGAACTACGAGCAGTACTTC. Its protein product is CASSSGTGNYEQYF.

The chain is built from TRBV9 and TRBJ1-5; D possibly corresponds to TRBD1 (5 bases). V was pared by 4 bases and J by 3 bases, with 8 bases between. The CDR3 contains 13 residues. CDR1 is SGDLS and CDR2 is YYNGEE in the germline V gene. The CDR3 nucleotides read TGTGCCAGCAGCAGGGGTTTCAATCAGCCCCAGCATTTT. Its protein product is CASSRGFNQPQHF.

The V and J genes are TRBV5-6 and TRBJ2-3, with 9 bases aligning to TRBD2. J lost 5 bases, V lost 2 bases, and 6 bases had no gene match. CDR3 size: 15 residues. The V gene's germline CDR1 is SGHDT and CDR2 YYEEEE. CDR3 sequence reads: CASSFRGGARDTQYF. CDR3 DNA sequence: TGTGCCAGCAGCTTCCGCGGGGGGGCGAGAGATACGCAGTATTTT.

This clone is a singleton in its sample. This chain uses TRBV5-5 with TRBJ1-2, with D hard to call. Germline CDR1 and CDR2: SGHKS and YYEKEE (reference sequence). This CDR3 comprises 11 residues. V was pared by 4 bases and J by 3 bases, with 4 bases between. CDR3 DNA sequence: TGTGCCAGCAGCCAGGACTATGGCTACACCTTC. This translates into CASSQDYGYTF.

V and J are TRBV7-7 and TRBJ2-5, with D perhaps matching TRBD1 (5 bases). Trimming pared 0 bases from V and 4 bases from J, leaving 12 bases between. The germline V gene encodes CDR1 SSHAT and CDR2 FNYEAQ (reference sequence). The CDR3 loop spans 15 amino acids. The DNA for the CDR3 is TGTGCCAGCAGCTTAGCTCTAGGGGTAGGAGAGACCCAGTACTTC. The encoded protein is CASSLALGVGETQYF.

This sequence joins TRBV20-1 and TRBJ1-1; TRBD1 matches at 7 bases. The V gene's germline CDR1 is DFQATT and CDR2 SNEGSKA (reference sequence). The J segment lost 11 bases and the V segment lost 4 bases, leaving 7 bases of the junction unmatched. The CDR3 extends over 11 amino acids. The CDR3 DNA sequence: TGCAGTGCTATACAGGGGAAAGTTGCTTTCTTT. Translation gives CSAIQGKVAFF.